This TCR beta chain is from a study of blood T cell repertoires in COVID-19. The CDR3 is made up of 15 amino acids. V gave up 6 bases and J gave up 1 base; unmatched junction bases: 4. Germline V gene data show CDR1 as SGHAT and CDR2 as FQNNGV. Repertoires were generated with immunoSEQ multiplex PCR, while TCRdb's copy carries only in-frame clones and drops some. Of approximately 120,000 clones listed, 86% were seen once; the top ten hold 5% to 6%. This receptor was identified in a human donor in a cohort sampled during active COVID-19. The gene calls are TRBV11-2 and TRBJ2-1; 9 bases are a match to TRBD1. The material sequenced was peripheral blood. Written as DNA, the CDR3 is TGTGCCAGCAGAACTGACAGGGGGTCCTACAATGAGCAGTTCTTC. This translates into CASRTDRGSYNEQFF.